This T cell receptor beta chain was observed in a study of blood T cell repertoires in COVID-19. Generated by immunoSEQ multiplex PCR, the TCRdb table keeps only in-frame clones and is missing some. Of approximately 30,000 clones in the sample, 80% to 90% were seen once. V gave up 5 bases and J gave up 4 bases, with 18 bases separating them. CDR1 and CDR2 from the germline V gene are SGHDT and YYEEEE. CDR3 length: 15 amino acids. The chain recombines TRBV5-6 with TRBJ1-1; no definite D call. Sequencing input: peripheral blood. The sequence was collected from a human donor in a cohort sampled during active COVID-19. CDR3 amino acids: CASSDSNKRPTEAFF. DNA for the CDR3: TGTGCCAGCAGTGACTCAAATAAGCGTCCCACTGAAGCTTTCTTT.